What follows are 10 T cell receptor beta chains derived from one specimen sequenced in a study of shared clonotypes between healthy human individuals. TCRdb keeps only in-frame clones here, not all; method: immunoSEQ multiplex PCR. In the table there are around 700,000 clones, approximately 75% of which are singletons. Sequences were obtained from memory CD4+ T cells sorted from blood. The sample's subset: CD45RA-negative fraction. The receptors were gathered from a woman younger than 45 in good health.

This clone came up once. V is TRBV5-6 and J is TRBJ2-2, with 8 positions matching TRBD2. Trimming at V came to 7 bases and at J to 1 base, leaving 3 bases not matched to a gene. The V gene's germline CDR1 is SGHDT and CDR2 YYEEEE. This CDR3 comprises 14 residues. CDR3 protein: CASRTSGNTGELFF. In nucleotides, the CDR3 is TGTGCCAGCCGAACTAGCGGGAACACCGGGGAGCTGTTTTTT.

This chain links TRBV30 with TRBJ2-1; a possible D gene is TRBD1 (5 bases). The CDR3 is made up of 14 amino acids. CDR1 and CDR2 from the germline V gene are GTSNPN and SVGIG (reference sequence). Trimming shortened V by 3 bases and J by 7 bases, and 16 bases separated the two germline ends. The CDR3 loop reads CAWSVGVTVNEQFF. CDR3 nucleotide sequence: TGTGCCTGGAGCGTCGGTGTGACAGTAAATGAGCAGTTCTTC.

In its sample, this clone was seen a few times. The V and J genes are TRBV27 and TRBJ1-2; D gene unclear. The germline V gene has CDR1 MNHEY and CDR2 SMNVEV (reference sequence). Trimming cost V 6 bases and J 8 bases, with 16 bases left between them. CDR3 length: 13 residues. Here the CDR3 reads CASSPSLRGGYTF. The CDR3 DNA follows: TGTGCCAGCAGCCCCTCCCTTCGCGGGGGCTACACCTTC.

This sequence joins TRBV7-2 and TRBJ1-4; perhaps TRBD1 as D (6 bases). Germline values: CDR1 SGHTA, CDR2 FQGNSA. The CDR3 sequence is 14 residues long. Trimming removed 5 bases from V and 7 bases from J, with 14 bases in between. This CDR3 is CASSTQGGSEKLFF. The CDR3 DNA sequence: TGTGCCAGCAGCACACAGGGTGGGAGTGAAAAACTGTTTTTT.

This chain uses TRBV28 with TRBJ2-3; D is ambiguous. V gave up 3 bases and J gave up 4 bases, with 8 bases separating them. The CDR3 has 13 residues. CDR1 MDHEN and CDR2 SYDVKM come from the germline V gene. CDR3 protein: CASSFLGADTQYF. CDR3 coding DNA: TGTGCCAGCAGTTTCCTAGGCGCAGATACGCAGTATTTT. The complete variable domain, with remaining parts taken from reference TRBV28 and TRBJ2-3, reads DVKVTQSSRYLVKRTGEKVFLECVQDMDHENMFWYRQDPGLGLRLIYFSYDVKMKEKGDIPEGYSVSREKKERFSLILESASTNQTSMYLCASSFLGADTQYFGPGTRLTVL.

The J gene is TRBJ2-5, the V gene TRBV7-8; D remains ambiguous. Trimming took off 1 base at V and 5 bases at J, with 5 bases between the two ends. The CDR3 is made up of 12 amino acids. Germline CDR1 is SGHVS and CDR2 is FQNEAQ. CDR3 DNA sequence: TGTGCCAGCAGCTTAGTCGTGGAGACCCAGTACTTC. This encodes CASSLVVETQYF.

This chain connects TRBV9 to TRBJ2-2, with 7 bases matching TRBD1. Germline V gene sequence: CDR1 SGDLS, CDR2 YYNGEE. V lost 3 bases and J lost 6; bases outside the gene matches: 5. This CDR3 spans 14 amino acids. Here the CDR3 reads CASSARQGSGELFF. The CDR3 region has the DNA TGTGCCAGCAGCGCCCGACAGGGTTCCGGGGAGCTGTTTTTT. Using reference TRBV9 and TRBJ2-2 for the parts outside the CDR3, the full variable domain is DSGVTQTPKHLITATGQRVTLRCSPRSGDLSVYWYQQSLDQGLQFLIQYYNGEERAKGNILERFSAQQFPDLHSELNLSSLELGDSALYFCASSARQGSGELFFGEGSRLTVL.

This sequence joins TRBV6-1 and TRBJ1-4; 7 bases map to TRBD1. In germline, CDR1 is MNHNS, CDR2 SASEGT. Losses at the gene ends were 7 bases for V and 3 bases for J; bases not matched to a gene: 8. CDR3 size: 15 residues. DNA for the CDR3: TGTGCCAGCAAGGAGGGGGCGGTTGCTAATGAAAAACTGTTTTTT. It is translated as CASKEGAVANEKLFF.

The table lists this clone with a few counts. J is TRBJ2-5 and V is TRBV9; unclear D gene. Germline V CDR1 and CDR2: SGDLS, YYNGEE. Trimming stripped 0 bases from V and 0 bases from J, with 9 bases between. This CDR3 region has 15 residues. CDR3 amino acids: CASSVGYGYQETQYF. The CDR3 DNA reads TGTGCCAGCAGCGTAGGTTACGGATACCAAGAGACCCAGTACTTC.

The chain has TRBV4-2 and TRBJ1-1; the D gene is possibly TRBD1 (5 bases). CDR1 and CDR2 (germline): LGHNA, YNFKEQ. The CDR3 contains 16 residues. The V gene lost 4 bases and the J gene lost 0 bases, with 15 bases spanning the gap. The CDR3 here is CASSRNDGGMNTEAFF. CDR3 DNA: TGTGCCAGCAGCCGAAACGACGGGGGGATGAACACTGAAGCTTTCTTT.